This TCR beta chain was identified in a study of T cells in women clearing cervical HPV infection. The wider study: Case blood was drawn a median approximately 21 weeks after lesion detection.

V was trimmed by 4 bases and J by 3 bases, leaving 16 bases between them. CDR1 is MGHRA, CDR2 YSYEKL, per germline. This CDR3 has 16 amino acids. Genomic DNA, averaging roughly 1,200 ng per sample, yielded TCR beta CDR3 via immunoSEQ. Using immunoSEQ multiplex PCR, the repertoire was profiled, and TCRdb retains in-frame clones only, with some absent. The table lists 15,000 or so clones. For this clone: Coverage ceases 3 residues before the CDR3 finishes, and the germline J gene fills in the end.

This receptor was identified in a woman between 18 and 69 years old with a cervical HPV16 infection that either progressed to CIN3+ or cleared (not recorded which). Sequencing was performed on blood buffy coat. V and J are TRBV4-1 and TRBJ1-5; the D gene is possibly TRBD1 (6 bases). This CDR3 reads CASSLEPGHNNQPQHF. The covered CDR3 bases are TGCGCCAGCAGCCTGGAACCGGGACATAACAATCAGCCC.